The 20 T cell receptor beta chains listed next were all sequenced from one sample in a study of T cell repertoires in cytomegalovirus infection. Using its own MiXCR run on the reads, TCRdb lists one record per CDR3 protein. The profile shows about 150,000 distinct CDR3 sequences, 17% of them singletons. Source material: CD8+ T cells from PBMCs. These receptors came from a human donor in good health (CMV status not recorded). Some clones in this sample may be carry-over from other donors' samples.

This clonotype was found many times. CDR3 amino acids: CASSGRVSSYNEQFF. The DNA for the CDR3 is TGTGCCAGCAGCGGACGCGTTTCCTCCTACAATGAGCAGTTCTTC. The chain employs TRBV7-8 and TRBJ2-1, with D uncertain. The germline V gene has CDR1 SGHVS and CDR2 FQNEAQ. The V end was cut by 5 bases, the J end by 0 bases, with 11 bases between. This CDR3 comprises 15 residues.

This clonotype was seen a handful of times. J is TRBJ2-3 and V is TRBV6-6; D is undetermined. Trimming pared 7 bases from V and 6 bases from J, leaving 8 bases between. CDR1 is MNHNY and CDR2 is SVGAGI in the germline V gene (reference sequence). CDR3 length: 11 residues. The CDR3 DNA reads TGTGCCAGCACCCTGGGGGATACGCAGTATTTT. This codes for CASTLGDTQYF.

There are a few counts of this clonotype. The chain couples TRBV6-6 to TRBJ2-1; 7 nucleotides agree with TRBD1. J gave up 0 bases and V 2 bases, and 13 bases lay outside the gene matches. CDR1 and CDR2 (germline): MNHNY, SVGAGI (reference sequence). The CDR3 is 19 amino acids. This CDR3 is CASSYGMTGPESSYNEQFF. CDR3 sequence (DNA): TGTGCCAGCAGTTACGGGATGACAGGGCCGGAAAGCTCCTACAATGAGCAGTTCTTC.

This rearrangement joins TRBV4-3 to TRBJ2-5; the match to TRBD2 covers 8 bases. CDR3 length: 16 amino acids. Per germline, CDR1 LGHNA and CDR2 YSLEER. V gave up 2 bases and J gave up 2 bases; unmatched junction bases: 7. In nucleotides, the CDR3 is TGCGCCAGCAGCCAATTCGGGGGGGGATTACAAGAGACCCAGTACTTC. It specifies CASSQFGGGLQETQYF.

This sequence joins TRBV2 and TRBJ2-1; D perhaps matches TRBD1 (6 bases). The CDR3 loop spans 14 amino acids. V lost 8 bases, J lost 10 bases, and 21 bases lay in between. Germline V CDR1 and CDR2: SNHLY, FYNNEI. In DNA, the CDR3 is TGTGCCAGCTTCCCCCAAGGGGGAGTTGGCGAGCAGTTCTTC. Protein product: CASFPQGGVGEQFF.

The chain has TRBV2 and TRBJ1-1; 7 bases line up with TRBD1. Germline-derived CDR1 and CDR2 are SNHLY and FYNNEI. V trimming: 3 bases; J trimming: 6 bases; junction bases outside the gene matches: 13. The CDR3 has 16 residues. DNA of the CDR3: TGTGCCAGCAGTGAGCTCGACAGGGTAGTTCCCGCTGAAGCTTTCTTT. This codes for CASSELDRVVPAEAFF.

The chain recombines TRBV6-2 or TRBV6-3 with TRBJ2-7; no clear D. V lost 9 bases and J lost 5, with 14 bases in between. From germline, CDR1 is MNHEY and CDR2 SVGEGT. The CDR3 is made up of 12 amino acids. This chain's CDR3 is CASETSIHEQYF. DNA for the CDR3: TGTGCCAGTGAGACTTCAATCCACGAGCAGTACTTC.

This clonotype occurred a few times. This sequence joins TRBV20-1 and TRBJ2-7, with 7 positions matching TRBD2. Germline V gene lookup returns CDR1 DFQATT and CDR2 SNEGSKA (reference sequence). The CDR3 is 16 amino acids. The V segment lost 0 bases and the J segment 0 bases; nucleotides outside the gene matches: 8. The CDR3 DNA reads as TGCAGTGCTAGAGATGATTCGGGACTAACCTCCTACGAGCAGTACTTC. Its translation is CSARDDSGLTSYEQYF.

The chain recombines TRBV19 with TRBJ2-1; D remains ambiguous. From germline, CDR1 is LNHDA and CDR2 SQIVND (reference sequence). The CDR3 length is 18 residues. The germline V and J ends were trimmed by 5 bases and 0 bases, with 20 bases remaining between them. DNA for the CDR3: TGTGCCAGTAGTCCACGAACCTTTGGTGGACCCTCCTACAATGAGCAGTTCTTC. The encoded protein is CASSPRTFGGPSYNEQFF.

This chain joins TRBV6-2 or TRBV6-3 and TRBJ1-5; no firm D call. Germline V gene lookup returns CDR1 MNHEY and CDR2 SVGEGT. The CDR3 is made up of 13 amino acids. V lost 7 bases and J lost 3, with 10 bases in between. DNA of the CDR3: TGTGCCAGCACGTTGGGGAACAATCAGCCCCAGCATTTT. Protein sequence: CASTLGNNQPQHF.

In nucleotides, the CDR3 is TGTGCCAGCAGCCAAGCCCGCCCCTGGCTTGCTACAACTAATGAAAAACTGTTTTTT. Translated, it gives CASSQARPWLATTNEKLFF. This chain connects TRBV12-3 or TRBV12-4 to TRBJ1-4, with no clear D. There are 19 residues in the CDR3. Deletions cut 6 bases from V and 0 bases from J, with 23 bases between.

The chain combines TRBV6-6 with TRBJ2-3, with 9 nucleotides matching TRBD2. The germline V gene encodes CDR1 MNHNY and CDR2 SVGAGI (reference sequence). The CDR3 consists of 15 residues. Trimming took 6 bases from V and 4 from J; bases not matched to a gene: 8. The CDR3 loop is CASSGGSGSADTQYF. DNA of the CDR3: TGTGCCAGCAGCGGGGGTAGCGGGAGTGCAGATACGCAGTATTTT.

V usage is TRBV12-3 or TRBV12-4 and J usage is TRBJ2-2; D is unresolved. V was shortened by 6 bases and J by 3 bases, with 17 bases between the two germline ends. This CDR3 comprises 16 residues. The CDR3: CASRLLRSGDTGELFF. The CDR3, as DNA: TGTGCCAGCAGACTCCTGAGATCTGGGGACACCGGGGAGCTGTTTTTT.

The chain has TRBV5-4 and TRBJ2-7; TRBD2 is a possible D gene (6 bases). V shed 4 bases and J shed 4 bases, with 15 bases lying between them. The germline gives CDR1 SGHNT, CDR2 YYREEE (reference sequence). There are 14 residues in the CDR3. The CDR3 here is CASSRLGLYYEQYF. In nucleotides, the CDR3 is TGTGCCAGCAGCCGACTGGGACTTTATTACGAGCAGTACTTC.

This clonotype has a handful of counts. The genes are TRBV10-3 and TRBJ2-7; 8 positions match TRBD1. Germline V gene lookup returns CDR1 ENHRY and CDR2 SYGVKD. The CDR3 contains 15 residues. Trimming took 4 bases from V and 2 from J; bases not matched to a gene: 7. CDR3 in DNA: TGTGCCATCAGTGCACAGGGGGGATGGGCCTACGAGCAGTACTTC. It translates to CAISAQGGWAYEQYF.

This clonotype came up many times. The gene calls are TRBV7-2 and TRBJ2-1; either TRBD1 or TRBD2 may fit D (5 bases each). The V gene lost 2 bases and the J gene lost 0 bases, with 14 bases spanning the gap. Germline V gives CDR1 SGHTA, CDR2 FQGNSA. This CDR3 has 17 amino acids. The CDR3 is CASSLNGARYSYNEQFF. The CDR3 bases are TGTGCCAGCAGCTTAAACGGGGCCAGGTACTCCTACAATGAGCAGTTCTTC.

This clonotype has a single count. The CDR3 is CASSHSGDLYEQYF. In nucleotides, the CDR3 is TGTGCCAGCAGTCATAGCGGGGACCTCTACGAGCAGTACTTC. The V call is TRBV9, the J call TRBJ2-7, with 8 bases identical to TRBD2. The germline V gene encodes CDR1 SGDLS and CDR2 YYNGEE. V gave up 5 bases and J gave up 3 bases; unmatched junction bases: 7. This CDR3 region has 14 residues.

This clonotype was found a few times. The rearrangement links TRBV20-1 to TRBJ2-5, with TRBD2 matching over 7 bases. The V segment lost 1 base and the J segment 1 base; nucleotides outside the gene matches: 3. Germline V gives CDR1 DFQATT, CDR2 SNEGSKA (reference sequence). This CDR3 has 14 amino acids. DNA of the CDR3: TGCAGTGCTAGAGGGCCTAGCGGCCAAGAGACCCAGTACTTC. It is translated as CSARGPSGQETQYF.

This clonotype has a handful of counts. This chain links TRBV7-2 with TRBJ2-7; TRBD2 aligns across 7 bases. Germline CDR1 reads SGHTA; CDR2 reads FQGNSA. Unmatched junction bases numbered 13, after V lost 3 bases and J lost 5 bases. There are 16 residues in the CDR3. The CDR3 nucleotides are TGTGCCAGCAGCTTTCCTTCACGGGGGGTTAGGGACGAGCAGTACTTC. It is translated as CASSFPSRGVRDEQYF.

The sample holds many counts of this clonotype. The CDR3 DNA reads TGTGCCAGCAGTGCCCGGGACAGGGCCGAGCAGTACTTC. Amino acid sequence: CASSARDRAEQYF. The chain joins TRBV6-2 or TRBV6-3 to TRBJ2-7; 9 bases match TRBD1. Germline-derived CDR1 and CDR2 are MNHEY and SVGEGT. This CDR3 is 13 amino acids long. The trim removed 5 bases at V and 6 bases at J, leaving 5 bases unmatched.